The 24 T cell receptor beta chains presented below share a single source sample, sequenced in a study of blood T cell repertoires in COVID-19. Produced via immunoSEQ multiplex PCR; TCRdb's table is partial and in-frame only. The sample has 200,000 to 250,000 clones, about four fifths seen once; the top ten hold 8.5% to 10%. Sequencing used PBMCs or T cells enriched from blood (not recorded which). The receptors originated from a woman aged 45-59 years with acute COVID-19.

This chain connects TRBV30 to TRBJ2-7, with 11 bases aligning to TRBD2. The CDR3 runs to 13 residues. V dropped 3 bases and J dropped 8; count of bases not matched to a gene: 6. The germline V gene encodes CDR1 GTSNPN and CDR2 SVGIG (reference sequence). CDR3 DNA: TGTGCCTGGAGGACTAGCGGGGCCTCTAAGCAGTACTTC. It yields the protein CAWRTSGASKQYF.

The chain carries TRBV15 and TRBJ2-5; no reliable D call. The CDR3 is 13 residues long. The V end lost 3 bases, the J end lost 5 bases, and 10 bases lay between the germline ends. Germline V gives CDR1 LNHNV, CDR2 YYDKDF (reference sequence). CDR3 sequence: CATSSGDTETQYF. The DNA of the CDR3 is TGTGCCACCAGCAGTGGTGACACCGAGACCCAGTACTTC.

V gene TRBV29-1 combines with J gene TRBJ1-2, with 8 bases lining up with TRBD1. This CDR3 region has 13 residues. Unmatched junction bases numbered 7, after V lost 6 bases and J lost 4 bases. Germline CDR1 is SQVTM and CDR2 is ANQGSEA. The CDR3 DNA sequence: TGCAGCGTGACTGGACAGGGATCCTATGGCTACACCTTC. Its protein product is CSVTGQGSYGYTF.

The rearrangement links TRBV2 to TRBJ1-2; a possible D gene is TRBD1 (5 bases). The V and J ends lost 9 bases and 5 bases respectively, with 13 bases between them. This CDR3 has 12 residues. Germline-derived CDR1 and CDR2 are SNHLY and FYNNEI. CDR3 nucleotides: TGTGCCAGACGGCACCAGGGTTATGGCTACACCTTC. Protein sequence: CARRHQGYGYTF.

This clone turned up a few times. The chain employs TRBV10-3 and TRBJ2-7; TRBD1 might be the D (5 bases). The germline CDR1 and CDR2 sequences are ENHRY and SYGVKD. The ends were cut back, 6 bases at V and 0 bases at J, with 18 bases in the middle. The CDR3 has 16 residues. The CDR3 protein is CAISLTYQGPSYEQYF. CDR3 nucleotide sequence: TGTGCCATCAGCCTTACATACCAGGGTCCCTCCTACGAGCAGTACTTC.

CDR3 loop: CASSLGRGRSYEQYF. The CDR3 coding sequence is TGTGCCAGCAGCTTAGGCAGGGGCCGCTCCTACGAGCAGTACTTC. V usage is TRBV7-2 and J usage is TRBJ2-7; maybe TRBD1 (6 bases). Germline CDR1 and CDR2: SGHTA and FQGNSA. The CDR3 runs to 15 residues. V lost 1 base to trimming and J lost 0 bases, with 10 bases between them.

This CDR3 reads CASSFLAGVVDTQYF. CDR3 DNA: TGTGCCAGCAGCTTTCTAGCGGGGGTTGTAGATACGCAGTATTTT. The V gene is TRBV7-2, the J gene TRBJ2-3; the match to TRBD2 covers 10 bases. CDR1 is SGHTA, CDR2 FQGNSA, per germline. The V gene end was trimmed by 3 bases and the J gene end by 5 bases; junction bases not matched to a gene: 5. The length of the CDR3 is 15 residues.

The chain joins TRBV9 to TRBJ2-2; 10 bases agree with TRBD2. CDR1 is SGDLS and CDR2 is YYNGEE in the germline V gene. The CDR3 covers 17 residues. Germline trimming cut 0 bases from V and 6 bases from J; bases unmatched to any gene: 8. The CDR3 here is CASSVASGLALAGELFF. The CDR3 nucleotides read TGTGCCAGCAGCGTAGCCTCGGGACTAGCGTTGGCCGGGGAGCTGTTTTTT.

The CDR3 loop reads CASNPGTGNYEQYF. The CDR3 DNA is TGTGCCAGCAACCCCGGGACAGGGAACTACGAGCAGTACTTC. The chain joins TRBV2 to TRBJ2-7; 9 positions match TRBD1. Per germline, CDR1 SNHLY and CDR2 FYNNEI. The CDR3 length is 14 residues. With V trimmed by 7 bases and J by 3 bases, 7 bases remained unmatched.

The V gene is TRBV27, the J gene TRBJ2-7, with 8 bases lining up with TRBD1. V shed 5 bases and J 2 bases; nucleotides not matched to a gene: 8. CDR1 MNHEY and CDR2 SMNVEV come from the germline V gene (reference sequence). This CDR3 spans 15 amino acids. The CDR3 coding sequence is TGTGCCAGCAGTATACAGGGGGTCGTTACCTACGAGCAGTACTTC. It encodes CASSIQGVVTYEQYF.

The rearrangement joins TRBV19 to TRBJ2-1; 9 bases are shared with TRBD2. Germline lookup yields CDR1 LNHDA and CDR2 SQIVND (reference sequence). CDR3 size: 14 residues. The V segment lost 7 bases and the J segment 2 bases; nucleotides outside the gene matches: 3. CDR3: CASKGLATYNEQFF. CDR3 in DNA: TGTGCCAGTAAGGGACTAGCCACCTACAATGAGCAGTTCTTC.

The V call is TRBV7-8, the J call TRBJ1-1; no definite D call. The CDR3 consists of 13 residues. Germline CDR1 reads SGHVS; CDR2 reads FQNEAQ. Trimming removed 4 bases from V and 1 base from J, with 7 bases in between. The CDR3 loop reads CASSSRSNTEAFF. The CDR3 bases are TGTGCCAGCAGCTCGAGGTCGAACACTGAAGCTTTCTTT.

This CDR3 reads CATSTTLAGALTGELFF. Written as DNA, the CDR3 is TGTGCCACCAGCACGACCCTAGCGGGAGCCCTCACCGGGGAGCTGTTTTTT. The chain is built from TRBV15 and TRBJ2-2, with TRBD2 identical over 10 bases. Unmatched junction bases numbered 9, after V lost 4 bases and J lost 4 bases. CDR1 LNHNV and CDR2 YYDKDF come from the germline V gene (reference sequence). The length of the CDR3 is 17 residues.

This clone was seen a handful of times. V gene TRBV3-1 (or the pseudogene TRBV3-2) combines with J gene TRBJ1-1; TRBD1 matches 9 bases. The V gene's germline CDR1 is LGHDT and CDR2 YNNKEL (reference sequence). This CDR3 is 14 amino acids long. Losses at the gene ends were 1 base for V and 6 bases for J; bases not matched to a gene: 3. CDR3 nucleotide sequence: TGTGCCAGCAGCCAAGGGGACAGGGCTCCTGAAGCTTTCTTT. It encodes CASSQGDRAPEAFF.

As concerns this clone: Mismatch with germline at one junction end may stem from a read error. V gene TRBV13 combines with J gene TRBJ1-6, with D maybe TRBD1 (5 bases). This CDR3 is 13 amino acids long. Per germline, CDR1 PRHDT and CDR2 FYEKMQ (reference sequence). This chain's CDR3 is CASRLGVGSPLHF. CDR3 DNA sequence: TGTGCCAGCCGCTTAGGGGTCGGTTCACCCCTCCACTTT.

The rearrangement uses TRBV5-6 and TRBJ1-4; 9 bases agree with TRBD1. The CDR3 is made up of 17 amino acids. Germline V lookup: CDR1 SGHDT, CDR2 YYEEEE. The V segment lost 1 base and the J segment 5 bases; nucleotides outside the gene matches: 9. DNA of the CDR3: TGTGCCAGCAGCTTGAGAGGGACAGGGCTTCTAAATGAAAAACTGTTTTTT. As protein: CASSLRGTGLLNEKLFF.

The rearrangement links TRBV10-3 to TRBJ2-7; TRBD2 matches 8 bases. Germline CDR1 ENHRY, CDR2 SYGVKD. The length of the CDR3 is 14 residues. The V segment lost 3 bases and the J segment 2 bases; nucleotides outside the gene matches: 3. CDR3 nucleotide sequence: TGTGCCATCAGTGAACCGGGACTAGCCTACGAGCAGTACTTC. Its translation: CAISEPGLAYEQYF.

The V call is TRBV18, the J call TRBJ1-1; D is ambiguous. CDR1 KGHSH and CDR2 LQKENI come from the germline V gene. The V end lost 0 bases, the J end lost 3 bases, and 11 bases lay between the germline ends. The CDR3 spans 15 residues. CDR3 nucleotides: TGTGCCAGCTCACCACCAGAGGGTCGCGACACTGAAGCTTTCTTT. Its translation is CASSPPEGRDTEAFF.

CDR3 in amino acids: CASSSGTNSYNSPLHF. CDR3 in DNA: TGTGCCAGCAGTTCCGGGACAAACTCCTATAATTCACCCCTCCACTTT. The chain couples TRBV27 to TRBJ1-6, with a possible D match to TRBD1 (6 bases). The V gene's germline CDR1 is MNHEY and CDR2 SMNVEV (reference sequence). Between the trimmed V and J ends, which lost 4 bases and 0 bases, there was a span of 10 bases. CDR3 length equals 16 residues.

The chain uses TRBV11-1 and TRBJ2-5, with 8 nucleotides matching TRBD2. The V and J ends lost 5 bases and 5 bases, in that order; junction bases with no gene match: 10. The germline CDR1 and CDR2 sequences are SGHAT and FQDESV (reference sequence). The CDR3 has 15 residues. In nucleotides, the CDR3 is TGTGCCAGCAGCACCTACGGACTAGCTGGGGAGACCCAGTACTTC. Encoded protein: CASSTYGLAGETQYF.

V usage is TRBV7-6 and J usage is TRBJ1-1; D may be TRBD1 (5 bases). Per germline, CDR1 SGHVS and CDR2 FNYEAQ. This CDR3 contains 13 residues. V lost 6 bases, J lost 7 bases, and 15 bases lay in between. CDR3 coding DNA: TGTGCCAGCAGGGCCGTGGGGGGTATTGAAGCTTTCTTT. It is translated as CASRAVGGIEAFF. The whole variable domain, remainder taken from reference TRBV7-6 and TRBJ1-1, is GAGVSQSPRYKVTKRGQDVALRCDPISGHVSLYWYRQALGQGPEFLTYFNYEAQQDKSGLPNDRFSAERPEGSISTLTIQRTEQRDSAMYRCASRAVGGIEAFFGQGTRLTVV.

V usage is TRBV30 and J usage is TRBJ2-1; 11 positions agree with TRBD2. This CDR3 comprises 14 residues. Trimming took 8 bases from V and 8 from J; bases not matched to a gene: 11. Germline V gene lookup returns CDR1 GTSNPN and CDR2 SVGIG (reference sequence). The CDR3 DNA sequence: TGTGCCACACCAATAGCGGGAGGGCCATATGAGCAGTTCTTC. Translated, it gives CATPIAGGPYEQFF.

The J gene is TRBJ1-3, the V gene TRBV14; D is undetermined. The CDR3 has 14 amino acids. Trimming cost V 6 bases and J 0 bases, with 9 bases left between them. Germline loops: CDR1 SGHDN, CDR2 FVKESK. The CDR3 DNA sequence: TGTGCCAGCAGTTCGACATTCTCTGGAAACACCATATATTTT. Amino acid sequence: CASSSTFSGNTIYF.

The chain links TRBV3-1 (or the pseudogene TRBV3-2) to TRBJ2-1; the match to TRBD2 covers 12 bases. The J segment lost 4 bases and the V segment lost 4 bases, leaving 8 bases of the junction unmatched. Germline V CDR1 and CDR2: LGHDT, YNNKEL (reference sequence). This CDR3 has 17 residues. The CDR3 DNA is TGTGCCAGCAGCCCAAGACCCCTAGCGGGAGGGTACAATGAGCAGTTCTTC. Translated: CASSPRPLAGGYNEQFF.